What follows describes a single T cell receptor (beta chain). The entry originates in a study of blood T cell repertoires in COVID-19. V dropped 2 bases and J dropped 2 bases, with 13 bases sitting between them. The length of the CDR3 is 17 residues. Germline V gives CDR1 MNHNS, CDR2 SASEGT. Repertoires were generated with immunoSEQ multiplex PCR, while TCRdb's copy carries only in-frame clones and drops some. The table shows more than 35,000 clones, with 88% occurring only once. Sequenced material: peripheral blood. The receptor's source is a man between 65 and 85 years old with active COVID-19. The V gene is TRBV6-1, the J gene TRBJ1-6; tentatively, D is TRBD1 (6 bases). CDR3 sequence reads: CASSEQDRRPYNSPLHF. The CDR3 DNA sequence: TGTGCCAGCAGTGAACAGGACAGACGTCCCTATAATTCACCCCTCCACTTT.